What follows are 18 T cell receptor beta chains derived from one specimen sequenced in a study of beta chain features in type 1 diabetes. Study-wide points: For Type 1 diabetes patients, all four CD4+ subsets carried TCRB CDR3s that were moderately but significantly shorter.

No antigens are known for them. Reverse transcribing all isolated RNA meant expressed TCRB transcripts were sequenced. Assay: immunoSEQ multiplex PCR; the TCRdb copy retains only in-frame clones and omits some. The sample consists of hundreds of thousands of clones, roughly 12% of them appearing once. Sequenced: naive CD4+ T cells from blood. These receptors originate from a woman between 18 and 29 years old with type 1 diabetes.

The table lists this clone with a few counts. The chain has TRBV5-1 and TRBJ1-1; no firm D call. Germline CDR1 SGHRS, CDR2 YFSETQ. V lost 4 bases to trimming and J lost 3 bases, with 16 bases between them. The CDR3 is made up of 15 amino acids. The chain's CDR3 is CASSAAEGGHTEAFF. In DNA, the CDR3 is TGCGCCAGCAGCGCGGCGGAGGGAGGGCACACTGAAGCTTTCTTT.

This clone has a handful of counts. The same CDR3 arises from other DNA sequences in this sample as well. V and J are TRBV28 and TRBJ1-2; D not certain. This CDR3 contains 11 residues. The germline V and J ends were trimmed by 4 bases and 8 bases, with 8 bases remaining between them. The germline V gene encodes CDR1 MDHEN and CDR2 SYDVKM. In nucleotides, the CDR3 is TGTGCCAGCAGTTCGCCGGGAGGCTACACCTTC. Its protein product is CASSSPGGYTF.

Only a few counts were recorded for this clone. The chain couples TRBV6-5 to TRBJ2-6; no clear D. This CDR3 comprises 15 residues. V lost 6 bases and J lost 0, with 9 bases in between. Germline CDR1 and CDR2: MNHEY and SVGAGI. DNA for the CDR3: TGTGCCAGCAGCCTAATTAGCTCTGGGGCCAACGTCCTGACTTTC. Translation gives CASSLISSGANVLTF.

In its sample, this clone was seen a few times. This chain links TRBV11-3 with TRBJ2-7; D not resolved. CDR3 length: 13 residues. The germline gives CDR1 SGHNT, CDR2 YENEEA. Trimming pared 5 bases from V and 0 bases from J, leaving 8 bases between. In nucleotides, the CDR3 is TGTGCCAGCAGCCTCCCGGGCTCCTACGAGCAGTACTTC. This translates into CASSLPGSYEQYF.

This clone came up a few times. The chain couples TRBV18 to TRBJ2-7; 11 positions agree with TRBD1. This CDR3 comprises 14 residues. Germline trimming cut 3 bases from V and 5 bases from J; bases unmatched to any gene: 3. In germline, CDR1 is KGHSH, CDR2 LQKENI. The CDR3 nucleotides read TGTGCCAGCTCACCGGGACAGGGGGTCCACGAGCAGTACTTC. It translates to CASSPGQGVHEQYF.

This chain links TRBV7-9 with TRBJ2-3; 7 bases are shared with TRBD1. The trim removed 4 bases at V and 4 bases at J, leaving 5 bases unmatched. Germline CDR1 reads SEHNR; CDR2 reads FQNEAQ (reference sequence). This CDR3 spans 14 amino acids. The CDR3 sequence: CASSSHRGADTQYF. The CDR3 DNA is TGTGCCAGCAGCTCACACAGGGGCGCAGATACGCAGTATTTT.

The CDR3 here is CASSQGHRDRIYGYTF. In nucleotides, the CDR3 is TGCGCCAGCAGCCAGGGACACCGGGACAGGATTTATGGCTACACCTTC. J is TRBJ1-2 and V is TRBV4-1; the match to TRBD1 covers 8 bases. Germline CDR1 is MGHRA and CDR2 is YSYEKL. The junction had 11 bases not matched to a gene; V was cut back by 3 bases and J by 5 bases. The CDR3 runs to 16 residues.

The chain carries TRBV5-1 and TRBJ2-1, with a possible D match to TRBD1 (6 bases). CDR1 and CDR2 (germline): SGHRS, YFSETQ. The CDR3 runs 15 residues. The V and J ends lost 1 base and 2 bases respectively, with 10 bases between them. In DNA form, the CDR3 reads TGCGCCAGCAGCTTGAGGACAGCGACCTACAATGAGCAGTTCTTC. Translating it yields CASSLRTATYNEQFF.

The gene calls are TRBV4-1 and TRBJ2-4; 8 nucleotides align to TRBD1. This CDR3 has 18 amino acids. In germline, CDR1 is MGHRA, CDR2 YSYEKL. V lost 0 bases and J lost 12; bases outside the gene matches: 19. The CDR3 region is CASSQDLSDRGRDSGQYF. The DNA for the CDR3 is TGCGCCAGCAGCCAAGACCTAAGTGACAGGGGCCGCGATTCGGGTCAGTACTTC.

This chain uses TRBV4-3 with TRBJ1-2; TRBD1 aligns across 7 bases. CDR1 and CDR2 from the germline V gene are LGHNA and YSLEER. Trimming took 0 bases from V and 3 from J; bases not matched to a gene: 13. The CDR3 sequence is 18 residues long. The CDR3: CASSQEDFWRQGHYGYTF. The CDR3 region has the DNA TGCGCCAGCAGCCAAGAGGACTTCTGGAGACAGGGACACTATGGCTACACCTTC.

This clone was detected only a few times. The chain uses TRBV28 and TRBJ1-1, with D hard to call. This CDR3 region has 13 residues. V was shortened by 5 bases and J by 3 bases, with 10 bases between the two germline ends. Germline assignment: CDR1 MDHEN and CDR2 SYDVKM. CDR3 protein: CASSGWRDTEAFF. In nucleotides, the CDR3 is TGTGCCAGCAGTGGGTGGAGGGACACTGAAGCTTTCTTT.

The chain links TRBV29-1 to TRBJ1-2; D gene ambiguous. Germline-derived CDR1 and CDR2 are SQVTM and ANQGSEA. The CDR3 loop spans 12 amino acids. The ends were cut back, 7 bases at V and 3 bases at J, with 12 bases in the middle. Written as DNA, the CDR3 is TGCAGCGCAACAGACCAGGACTATGGCTACACCTTC. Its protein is CSATDQDYGYTF. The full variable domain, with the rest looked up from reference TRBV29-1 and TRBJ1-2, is SAVISQKPSRDICQRGTSLTIQCQVDSQVTMMFWYRQQPGQSLTLIATANQGSEATYESGFVIDKFPISRPNLTFSTLTVSNMSPEDSSIYLCSATDQDYGYTFGSGTRLTVV.

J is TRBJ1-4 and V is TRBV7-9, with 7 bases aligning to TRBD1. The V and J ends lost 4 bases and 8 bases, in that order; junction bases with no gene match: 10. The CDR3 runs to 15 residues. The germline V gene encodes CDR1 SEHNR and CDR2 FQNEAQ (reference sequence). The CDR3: CASSSHRGRDEKLFF. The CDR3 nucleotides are TGTGCCAGCAGCTCCCACAGGGGCAGGGACGAAAAACTGTTTTTT.

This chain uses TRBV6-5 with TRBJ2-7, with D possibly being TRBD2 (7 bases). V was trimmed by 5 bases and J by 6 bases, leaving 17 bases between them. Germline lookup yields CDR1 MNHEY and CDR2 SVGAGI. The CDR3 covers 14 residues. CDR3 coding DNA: TGTGCCAGCAGTCTCGGGGGGCGTGGGCGCGAGCAGTACTTC. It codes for CASSLGGRGREQYF.

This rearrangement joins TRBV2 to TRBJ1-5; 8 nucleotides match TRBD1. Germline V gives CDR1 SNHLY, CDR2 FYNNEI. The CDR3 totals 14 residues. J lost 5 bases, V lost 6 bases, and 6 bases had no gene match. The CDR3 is CASSAGTGYQPQHF. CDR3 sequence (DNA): TGTGCCAGCAGCGCCGGGACAGGATATCAGCCCCAGCATTTT.

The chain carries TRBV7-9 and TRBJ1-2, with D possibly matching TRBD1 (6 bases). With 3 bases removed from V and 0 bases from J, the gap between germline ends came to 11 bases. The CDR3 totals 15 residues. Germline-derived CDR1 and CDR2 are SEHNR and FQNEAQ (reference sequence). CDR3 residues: CASSFRTDPNYGYTF. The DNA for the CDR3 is TGTGCCAGCAGCTTCCGGACAGATCCTAACTATGGCTACACCTTC.

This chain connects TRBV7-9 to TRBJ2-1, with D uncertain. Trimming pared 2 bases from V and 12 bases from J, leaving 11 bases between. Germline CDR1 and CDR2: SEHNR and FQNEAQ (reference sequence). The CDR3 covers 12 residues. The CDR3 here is CASSLPTLGQFF. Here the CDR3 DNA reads TGTGCCAGCAGCTTACCCACTCTTGGGCAGTTCTTC. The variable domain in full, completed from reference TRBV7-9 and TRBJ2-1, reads DTGVSQNPRHKITKRGQNVTFRCDPISEHNRLYWYRQTLGQGPEFLTYFQNEAQLEKSRLLSDRFSAERPKGSFSTLEIQRTEQGDSAMYLCASSLPTLGQFFGPGTRLTVL.

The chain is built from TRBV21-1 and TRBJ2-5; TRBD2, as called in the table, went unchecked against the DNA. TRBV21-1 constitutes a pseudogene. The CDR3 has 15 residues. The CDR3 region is CASSKGGTPKETQYF. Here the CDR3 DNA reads TGTGCCAGCAGCAAAGGGGGGACTCCGAAAGAGACCCAGTACTTC.